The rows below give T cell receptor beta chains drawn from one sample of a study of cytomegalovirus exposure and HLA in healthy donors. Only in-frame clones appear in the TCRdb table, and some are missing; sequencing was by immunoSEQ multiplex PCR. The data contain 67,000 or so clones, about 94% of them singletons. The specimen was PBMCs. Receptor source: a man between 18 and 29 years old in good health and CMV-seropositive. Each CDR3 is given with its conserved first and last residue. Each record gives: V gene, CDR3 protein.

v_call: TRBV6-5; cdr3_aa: CASSSGAGWSSEAFF
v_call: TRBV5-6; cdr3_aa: CASSLVGVAAYF
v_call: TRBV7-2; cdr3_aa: CASSPDLAGQPKETQYF
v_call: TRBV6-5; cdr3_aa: CASSYLLGTVYGYTF
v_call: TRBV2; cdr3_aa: CASSVGWGLAGEVSYEQYF
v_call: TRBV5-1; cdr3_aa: CASSLFGGTTDTQYF
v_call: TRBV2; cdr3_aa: CASSVEGANQPQHF
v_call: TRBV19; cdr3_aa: CASSHDRGRTPSYEQYF
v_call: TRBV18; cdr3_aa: CASSPTSDYQQFF
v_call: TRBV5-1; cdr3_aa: CASSQVGLSSYEQYF
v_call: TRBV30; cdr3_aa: CAWSVSGSGNTIYF
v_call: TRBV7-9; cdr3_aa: CASSLAYAGEARGTDTQYF
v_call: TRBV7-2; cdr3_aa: CASSSFRGGSSPLHF
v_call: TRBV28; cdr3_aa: CASSPGTVQETQYF
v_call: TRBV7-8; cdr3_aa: CASSLKAGNYEQYF
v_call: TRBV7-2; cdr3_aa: CASSTRQYHEQYF
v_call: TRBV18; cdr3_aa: CASSPTGGRQETQYF
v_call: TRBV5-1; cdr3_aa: CASSAGTSTDIQYF
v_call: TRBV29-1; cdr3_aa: CSVERSSYNEQFF
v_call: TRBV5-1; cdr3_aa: CASSLGGLAATDTQYF
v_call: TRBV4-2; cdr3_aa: CASSQHTVNTEAFF
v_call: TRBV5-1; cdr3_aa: CASSLEGTDTGSYTF
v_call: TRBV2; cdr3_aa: CASSARTGNVPSGANVLTF
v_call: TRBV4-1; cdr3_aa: CASSQDYSGGADEQFF
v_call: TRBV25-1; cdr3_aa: CASSELGAITDTQYF
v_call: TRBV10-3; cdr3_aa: CAIEVAGGPGTGELFF
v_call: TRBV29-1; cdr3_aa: CSVERGQYTDTQYF
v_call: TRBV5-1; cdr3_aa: CASTAGTGSTNEKLFF
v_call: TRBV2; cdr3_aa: CASTPGQENTEAFF
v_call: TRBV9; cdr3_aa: CASSLTGLYATNEKLFF
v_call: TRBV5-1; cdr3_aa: CASSPGTLTDNSPLHF
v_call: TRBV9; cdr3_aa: CASSVAGTRGETQYF
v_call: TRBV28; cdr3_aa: CASSLAEENIQYF
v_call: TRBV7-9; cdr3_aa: CASSPGLAQETQYF
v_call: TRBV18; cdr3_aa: CASSPSSDNSPLHF
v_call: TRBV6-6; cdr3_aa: CASGQESSYEQYF
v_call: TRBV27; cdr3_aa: CASSLGGPYNSPLHF
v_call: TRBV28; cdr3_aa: CASSFNSGRGNYEQYF
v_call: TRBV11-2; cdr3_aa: CASSAWTSGDQETQYF
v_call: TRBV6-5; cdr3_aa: CASSYRTERGYTF
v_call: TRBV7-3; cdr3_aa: CASSSTGGYNEQFF
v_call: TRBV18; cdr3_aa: CASSVLAGALRDTQYF
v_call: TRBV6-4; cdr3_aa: CASTDRGGSTDTQYF
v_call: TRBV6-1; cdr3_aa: CASTAGDLEQYF
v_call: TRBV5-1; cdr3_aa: CASSTSPQGGRSYEQYF
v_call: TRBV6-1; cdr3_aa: CASLRVFSTNEKLFF
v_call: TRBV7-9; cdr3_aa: CASTRGGGPIEQYF
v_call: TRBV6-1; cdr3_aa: CASSDSFGTSLYEQYF
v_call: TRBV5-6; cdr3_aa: CASSLGEVAFF
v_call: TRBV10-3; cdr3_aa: CAIQGLAGEKKSYNEQFF
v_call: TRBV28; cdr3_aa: CASSLRGGGRSSYEQYF
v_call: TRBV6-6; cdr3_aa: CASSKPGQGSNGYTF
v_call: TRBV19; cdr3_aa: CASSQLAGAQETQYF
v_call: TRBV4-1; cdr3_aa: CASSSSGGTTYEQYF